These T cell receptor beta chains were read from a single sample in a study of T cells in localized non-small cell lung cancer. Only in-frame clones appear in the TCRdb table, and some are missing; sequencing was by immunoSEQ multiplex PCR. The sample contains 130,000 or so clones, around 89% of which appear only once. Material: peripheral blood, obtained before any cancer treatment. The receptors here all came from a female donor of 60 years or more with stage I lung adenocarcinoma. CDR3s include the opening cysteine and the closing phenylalanine or tryptophan. The D gene is left open where the match is weak. A row's size may be missing; if present it is once, few, many or a size class.

size: -
D: TRBD1
J: TRBJ1-1
V: TRBV6-4
CDR3: CASSSLQGAEAFF
DNA: TGTGCCAGCAGTTCGCTACAGGGGGCTGAAGCTTTCTTT

size: -
D: -
J: TRBJ1-2
V: TRBV6-5
CDR3: CASSYGAVYGYTF
DNA: TGTGCCAGCAGTTACGGGGCAGTCTATGGCTACACCTTC

size: -
D: -
J: TRBJ2-2
V: TRBV7-3
CDR3: CASRDYPTNTGELFF
DNA: TGTGCCAGCAGGGACTACCCAACGAACACCGGGGAGCTGTTTTTT

size: once
D: TRBD2
J: TRBJ2-1
V: TRBV5-8
CDR3: CASSLPLLSGNLYNEQFF
DNA: TGTGCCAGCAGCTTGCCCCTGTTAAGCGGGAACCTCTACAATGAGCAGTTCTTC

size: -
D: TRBD2
J: TRBJ2-7
V: TRBV9
CDR3: CASSGGTSGSYEQYF
DNA: TGTGCCAGCAGCGGAGGGACTAGCGGCTCCTACGAGCAGTACTTC

size: -
D: TRBD2
J: TRBJ2-5
V: TRBV5-4
CDR3: CASSRGGLSQETQYF
DNA: TGTGCCAGCAGCCGGGGGGGACTCTCACAAGAGACCCAGTACTTC

size: -
D: -
J: TRBJ2-5
V: TRBV9
CDR3: CASSVGQRATQETQYF
DNA: TGTGCCAGCAGCGTAGGACAGCGGGCTACCCAAGAGACCCAGTACTTC

size: -
D: -
J: TRBJ1-3
V: TRBV15
CDR3: CATSRDEPGPGNTIYF
DNA: TGTGCCACCAGCAGAGATGAACCAGGGCCTGGAAACACCATATATTTT

size: -
D: TRBD1
J: TRBJ2-5
V: TRBV19
CDR3: CASSPDRGWETQYF
DNA: TGTGCCAGTAGTCCCGACAGGGGTTGGGAGACCCAGTACTTC

size: -
D: -
J: TRBJ2-5
V: TRBV5-6
CDR3: CASSLAGLVTQETQYF
DNA: TGTGCCAGCAGCTTGGCTGGTCTTGTAACCCAAGAGACCCAGTACTTC

size: -
D: TRBD2
J: TRBJ2-1
V: TRBV10-3
CDR3: CAIRGGSSYNEQFF
DNA: TGTGCCATCAGGGGCGGGAGCTCCTACAATGAGCAGTTCTTC

size: -
D: TRBD2
J: TRBJ2-2
V: TRBV5-4
CDR3: CASSRTSGRNIGELFF
DNA: TGTGCCAGCAGCCGTACTAGCGGGAGAAATATCGGGGAGCTGTTTTTT

size: -
D: TRBD1
J: TRBJ1-2
V: TRBV19
CDR3: CASSLTGQGAWYGYTF
DNA: TGTGCCAGTAGTCTAACAGGACAGGGGGCTTGGTATGGCTACACCTTC

size: -
D: -
J: TRBJ1-2
V: TRBV7-9
CDR3: CASSFEGIGYTF
DNA: TGTGCCAGCAGCTTCGAGGGGATTGGCTACACCTTC

size: -
D: -
J: TRBJ2-7
V: TRBV6-5
CDR3: CASTPKGRRPREQYF
DNA: TGTGCCAGCACCCCCAAAGGTCGGAGACCGCGCGAGCAGTACTTC

size: once
D: -
J: TRBJ2-2
V: TRBV2
CDR3: CASKGGGATGELFF
DNA: TGTGCCAGCAAGGGAGGTGGGGCCACCGGGGAGCTGTTTTTT

size: once
D: TRBD1
J: TRBJ2-2
V: TRBV5-6
CDR3: CASIGTGDTGELFF
DNA: TGTGCCAGCATAGGGACAGGGGACACCGGGGAGCTGTTTTTT

size: -
D: -
J: TRBJ2-5
V: TRBV2
CDR3: CASNGYGYQETQYF
DNA: TGTGCCAGCAATGGGTACGGATATCAAGAGACCCAGTACTTC

size: -
D: TRBD1
J: TRBJ1-6
V: TRBV25-1
CDR3: CASSGDRSSYNSPLHF
DNA: TGTGCCAGCAGTGGGGACAGGAGCTCCTATAATTCACCCCTCCACTTT

size: -
D: TRBD2
J: TRBJ2-3
V: TRBV4-1
CDR3: CASSQVLTSGRGSTDTQYF
DNA: TGCGCCAGCAGCCAAGTTTTAACTAGCGGGAGGGGTAGCACAGATACGCAGTATTTT

size: -
D: TRBD1
J: TRBJ1-5
V: TRBV6-1
CDR3: CASSPGTGNQPQHF
DNA: TGTGCCAGCAGTCCCGGGACAGGTAATCAGCCCCAGCATTTT

size: -
D: TRBD1
J: TRBJ2-3
V: TRBV29-1
CDR3: CSVIRDRAPDTQYF
DNA: TGCAGCGTGATCCGGGACAGGGCCCCAGATACGCAGTATTTT

size: -
D: -
J: TRBJ1-5
V: TRBV6-5
CDR3: CASRGVFSNQPQHF
DNA: TGTGCCAGCAGGGGGGTTTTTAGCAATCAGCCCCAGCATTTT

size: -
D: -
J: TRBJ1-1
V: TRBV29-1
CDR3: CSVDNRAEAFF
DNA: TGCAGCGTGGATAACAGGGCTGAAGCTTTCTTT

size: -
D: -
J: TRBJ2-5
V: TRBV6-5
CDR3: CASSYSQLGGETQYF
DNA: TGTGCCAGCAGTTACTCCCAACTCGGCGGGGAGACCCAGTACTTC

size: -
D: -
J: TRBJ2-1
V: TRBV5-1
CDR3: CASSLWLRDSLVYNEQFF
DNA: TGCGCCAGCAGCTTGTGGTTGCGGGATTCTCTCGTGTACAATGAGCAGTTCTTC

size: -
D: -
J: TRBJ2-1
V: TRBV11-2
CDR3: CASSRWTNEQFF
DNA: TGTGCCAGCAGCCGGTGGACCAATGAGCAGTTCTTC

size: -
D: TRBD1
J: TRBJ2-1
V: TRBV6-6
CDR3: CASSNRDGQGVHEQFF
DNA: TGTGCCAGCAGTAATCGTGACGGACAGGGGGTGCACGAGCAGTTCTTC

size: -
D: -
J: TRBJ2-7
V: TRBV7-7
CDR3: CASSLGPGTEQYF
DNA: TGTGCTAGCAGCTTGGGGCCCGGGACCGAGCAGTACTTC

size: -
D: -
J: TRBJ2-1
V: TRBV27
CDR3: CASSFRVPGHYNEQFF
DNA: TGTGCCAGCAGTTTCCGGGTGCCGGGCCATTACAATGAGCAGTTCTTC

size: -
D: TRBD1
J: TRBJ2-5
V: TRBV5-7
CDR3: CASSLDDRVEETQYF
DNA: TGTGCCAGCAGCTTGGACGACAGGGTCGAAGAGACCCAGTACTTC

size: few
D: -
J: TRBJ2-7
V: TRBV27
CDR3: CASSLSGPGSYEQYF
DNA: TGTGCCAGCAGTTTATCTGGTCCCGGCTCCTACGAGCAGTACTTC

size: -
D: -
J: TRBJ2-1
V: TRBV28
CDR3: CASSPTGAKDYNEQFF
DNA: TGTGCCAGCAGCCCTACCGGAGCCAAGGACTACAATGAGCAGTTCTTC

size: -
D: TRBD2
J: TRBJ2-2
V: TRBV5-1
CDR3: CASSLGGPGGGELFF
DNA: TGCGCCAGCAGCTTGGGCGGCCCGGGAGGCGGGGAGCTGTTTTTT

size: -
D: -
J: TRBJ1-2
V: TRBV2
CDR3: CASSQRPNYGYTF
DNA: TGTGCCAGCAGCCAGAGACCTAACTATGGCTACACCTTC

size: -
D: TRBD2
J: TRBJ2-2
V: TRBV9
CDR3: CASSPDPGGPGELFF
DNA: TGTGCCAGCAGCCCAGACCCGGGAGGGCCCGGGGAGCTGTTTTTT

size: -
D: TRBD1
J: TRBJ1-2
V: TRBV5-5
CDR3: CASSLGDRVGGYTF
DNA: TGTGCCAGCAGCTTGGGGGACAGGGTCGGCGGCTACACCTTC

size: -
D: -
J: TRBJ1-5
V: TRBV18
CDR3: CASSPSGMANQPQHF
DNA: TGTGCCAGCTCACCAAGCGGGATGGCAAATCAGCCCCAGCATTTT

size: -
D: -
J: TRBJ2-3
V: TRBV19
CDR3: CASSIETSLRSTDTQYF
DNA: TGTGCCAGTAGTATAGAGACTAGTTTAAGGAGCACAGATACGCAGTATTTT

size: once
D: -
J: TRBJ1-4
V: TRBV5-1
CDR3: CASSPEPDGAGRVFF
DNA: TGCGCCAGCAGCCCCGAACCCGACGGAGCAGGGAGGGTGTTTTTT

size: -
D: -
J: TRBJ2-3
V: TRBV29-1
CDR3: CSAGRGGTQYF
DNA: TGCAGCGCGGGCAGGGGGGGTACGCAGTATTTT

size: -
D: -
J: TRBJ2-7
V: TRBV27
CDR3: CASRVQGAPVASYEQYF
DNA: TGTGCCAGCAGGGTACAAGGGGCCCCCGTCGCGTCCTACGAGCAGTACTTC

size: -
D: -
J: TRBJ2-7
V: TRBV18
CDR3: CASSPPPSRMKPYEQYF
DNA: TGTGCCAGCTCACCACCCCCGTCGAGGATGAAACCCTACGAGCAGTACTTC

size: -
D: TRBD2
J: TRBJ2-7
V: TRBV6-1
CDR3: CASSEISSGRPYEQYF
DNA: TGTGCCAGCAGTGAAATATCTAGCGGGAGGCCCTACGAGCAGTACTTC

size: -
D: -
J: TRBJ2-7
V: TRBV28
CDR3: CASSTNLSKYF
DNA: TGTGCCAGCAGTACGAACCTGAGCAAGTACTTC

size: -
D: TRBD2
J: TRBJ2-3
V: TRBV15
CDR3: CATSDGRDTQYF
DNA: TGTGCCACCAGCGACGGGAGGGATACGCAGTATTTT

size: -
D: -
J: TRBJ2-1
V: TRBV25-1
CDR3: CASSDPPSRYGDEQFF
DNA: TGTGCCAGCAGTGATCCCCCCTCAAGGTATGGCGATGAGCAGTTCTTC